This T cell receptor (beta chain) stems from a study of cytomegalovirus exposure and HLA in healthy donors. Whole-study findings and limits: Later analysis associated a missense DCLRE1C variant with TCR beta V- and J-gene trimming. According to a later analysis, donors in an Asian-associated ancestry cluster reportedly had fewer N-insertions than the roughly 720-donor mean. Donor immune exposure was known only as CMV serostatus. The study found most TCR sequences rare, yet found some public TCRs in many donors.

As to this clone: Its antigen is currently unknown.

In the PCR, 60 Vbeta and 13 Jbeta primers were used. The protocol was immunoSEQ multiplex PCR, while the TCRdb copy is restricted to in-frame clones and leaves out a portion. The sample has 100,000 to 150,000 clones; over 70% are singletons. This TCR was sampled from a woman in her forties or fifties in good health and CMV-seronegative. Sequences were obtained from PBMCs.

The CDR3 protein is CASSPRTGSYEQYF. The CDR3 nucleotides read TGTGCCAGCAGCCCTCGGACAGGCTCCTACGAGCAGTACTTC. The V call is TRBV9, the J call TRBJ2-7; 7 bases are shared with TRBD1. Germline-derived CDR1 and CDR2 are SGDLS and YYNGEE. The V gene end was trimmed by 4 bases and the J gene end by 0 bases; junction bases not matched to a gene: 4. The CDR3 contains 14 residues. Together with reference TRBV9 and TRBJ2-7, the CDR3 gives the full variable domain: DSGVTQTPKHLITATGQRVTLRCSPRSGDLSVYWYQQSLDQGLQFLIQYYNGEERAKGNILERFSAQQFPDLHSELNLSSLELGDSALYFCASSPRTGSYEQYFGPGTRLTVT.